The TCR delta chain under discussion was sequenced for a study of gamma-delta T cells after stem cell transplantation. This clone appeared a few times. Only one base separates this from a far larger clonotype, so it likely reflects a read error. TCRdb applied CATT to the RT-PCR reads for clone calling. The table has under 550 delta-chain clones, approximately 1.4% seen once. V gave up 0 bases and J gave up 1 base, with 35 bases separating them. The length of the CDR3 is 23 residues. CDR1 and CDR2 from the germline V gene are GEAIGNYY and EKD. The V and J genes are TRDV2 and TRDJ1; the D is unclear. The sequence came from a human donor. It is not recorded whose cells these are; they may come from a transplant donor. The sequenced material came from gamma-delta T cells. The CDR3 nucleotides read TGTGCCTGTGACACCGTTCAACAGGCCCGTACTGTTGGACGTGATCAAAGCACCGATAAACTCATCTTT. Its protein is CACDTVQQARTVGRDQSTDKLIF.